Sequencing of this T cell receptor (beta chain) was carried out in a study of OX40 agonist ivuxolimab in advanced cancers. Study information: Three patients showed partial responses: one hepatocellular carcinoma and two cutaneous melanoma cases.

Some clones are missing from TCRdb's copy, which holds only in-frame ones; the method was immunoSEQ multiplex PCR. The data show 55,000 to 95,000 clones, about 86% seen once. The TCR sequence derives from an adult with an advanced solid tumor such as melanoma, head and neck, liver or kidney cancer. The source material was CD4+ or CD8+ T cells sorted from blood, sampled in a trial of the OX40 agonist ivuxolimab.

CDR3 residues: CASSLDGAEQFF. In nucleotides, the CDR3 is TGCGCCAGCAGCTTAGATGGGGCTGAGCAGTTCTTC. The rearrangement links TRBV5-1 to TRBJ2-1; a possible D gene is TRBD1 (5 bases). This CDR3 comprises 12 residues. The V end was cut by 2 bases, the J end by 9 bases, with 9 bases between. Germline loops: CDR1 SGHRS, CDR2 YFSETQ.